A selection of T cell receptor beta chains follows, all from one sample in a study of blood T cell repertoires in COVID-19. Using immunoSEQ multiplex PCR, the repertoire was profiled, and TCRdb retains in-frame clones only, with some absent. The profile shows around 300,000 clones, over 80% of them singletons. What was sequenced was peripheral blood. The receptors were sampled from a woman in her 40s with acute or convalescent COVID-19. The conserved cysteine and the conserved F or W are not part of the CDR3 here.

j_gene,len,v_gene,CDR3aa
TRBJ2-1,10,TRBV6-6,ASSHTGTRTF
TRBJ2-3,13,TRBV7-2,ASSFGGGKADTQY
TRBJ2-2,14,TRBV10-3,AISRTGSTNTGELF
TRBJ1-1,12,TRBV13,ASSLGTGGTEAF
TRBJ1-1,13,TRBV18,ASSSLGAGNTEAF
TRBJ1-2,10,TRBV6-5,ANQRPGYGYT
TRBJ1-5,12,TRBV27,ASSLGGRGQPQH
TRBJ2-6,13,TRBV9,ASSVRQDGANVLT
TRBJ1-2,17,TRBV12-1,ASSFVRLSLTGGFYGYT
TRBJ1-2,10,TRBV9,ASSEGLYGRT
TRBJ1-5,13,TRBV4-1,ASSQDSGVTQPQH
TRBJ2-5,12,TRBV5-1,ASSLWGLKETQY
TRBJ2-6,14,TRBV11-3,ASSPTGAPGANVLT
TRBJ1-1,9,TRBV7-2,ASSFPGAAF
TRBJ1-3,13,TRBV5-4,ASSLSGISGNTIY
TRBJ2-1,14,TRBV5-1,ASSLVGGVGYNEQF
TRBJ1-6,14,TRBV30,AWLLEPNSYNSPLH
TRBJ2-3,13,TRBV2,ASMRLAGYTDTQY
TRBJ1-2,13,TRBV27,ASSSLGGILYGYT
TRBJ2-1,11,TRBV30,AWSVLGRDEQF
TRBJ1-5,13,TRBV5-6,ASSWGTGGNQPQH
TRBJ2-2,10,TRBV10-2,ASLSGAGELF
TRBJ2-5,14,TRBV25-1,ASSESDRTGQETQY
TRBJ1-1,11,TRBV12-3/TRBV12-4,ASRQGEAAEAF
TRBJ1-1,11,TRBV12-3/TRBV12-4,ASSSTGNTEAF
TRBJ1-2,14,TRBV9,ASSGHDRDGGYGYT
TRBJ2-3,12,TRBV4-1,ASSPPPYTDTQY
TRBJ2-3,14,TRBV3-1/TRBV3-2,ASSQARTSGGDTQY
TRBJ1-5,12,TRBV6-1,ASTFPMANQPQH